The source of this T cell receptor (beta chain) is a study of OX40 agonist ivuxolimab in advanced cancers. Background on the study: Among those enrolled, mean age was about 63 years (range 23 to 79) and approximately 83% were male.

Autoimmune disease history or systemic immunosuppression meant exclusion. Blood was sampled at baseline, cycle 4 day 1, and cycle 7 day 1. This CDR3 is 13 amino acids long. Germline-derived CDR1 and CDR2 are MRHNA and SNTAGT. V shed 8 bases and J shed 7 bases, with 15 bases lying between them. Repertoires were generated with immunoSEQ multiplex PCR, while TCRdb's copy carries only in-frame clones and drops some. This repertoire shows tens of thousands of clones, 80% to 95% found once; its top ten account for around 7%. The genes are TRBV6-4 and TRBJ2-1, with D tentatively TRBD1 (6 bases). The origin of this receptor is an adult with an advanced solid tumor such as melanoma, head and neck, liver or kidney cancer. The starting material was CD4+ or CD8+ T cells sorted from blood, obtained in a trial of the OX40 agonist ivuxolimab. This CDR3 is CASGLEGENEQFF. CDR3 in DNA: TGTGCCAGCGGGCTAGAGGGGGAAAATGAGCAGTTCTTC.